This T cell receptor (beta chain) was recorded in a study of CD8+ T cells in alopecia areata. As for the study in general: It was oral tofacitinib, at 5 to 10 mg twice daily, that treated patients received.

Described treatment: oral pan-JAK inhibitor, 5-10 mg twice daily. This CDR3 region has 14 residues. V dropped 6 bases and J dropped 2 bases, with 13 bases sitting between them. The germline gives CDR1 LGHNT, CDR2 FRNRAP. The study's findings and limits: Elevated clonality characterized lesional scalp relative to normal scalp, particularly in alopecia totalis/universalis. Within the top 100, expanded CD8+ clones significantly decreased with tofacitinib, as did scalp clonality. A single nonresponder leaves the baseline CD8+ expansion link to response uncertain.

This clone was recorded only once. Its antigen is currently unknown. RNA extraction and reverse transcription yielded cDNA as sequencing template. Here immunoSEQ multiplex PCR was the method, and the copy in TCRdb shows in-frame clones only, minus some. The sample comprises 150,000 to 200,000 clones, just under 65% of which are singletons, and roughly 1.3% rests with the top ten. This sequence originates from a human donor with alopecia areata. This chain connects TRBV12-5 to TRBJ1-1; no clear D. Specimen: CD4+ T cells sorted from blood, collected between weeks 49 and 50, from a patient treated with tofacitinib. CDR3 protein: CASGPRTANTEAFF. The CDR3 DNA reads TGTGCTAGTGGACCTCGGACCGCCAACACTGAAGCTTTCTTT.